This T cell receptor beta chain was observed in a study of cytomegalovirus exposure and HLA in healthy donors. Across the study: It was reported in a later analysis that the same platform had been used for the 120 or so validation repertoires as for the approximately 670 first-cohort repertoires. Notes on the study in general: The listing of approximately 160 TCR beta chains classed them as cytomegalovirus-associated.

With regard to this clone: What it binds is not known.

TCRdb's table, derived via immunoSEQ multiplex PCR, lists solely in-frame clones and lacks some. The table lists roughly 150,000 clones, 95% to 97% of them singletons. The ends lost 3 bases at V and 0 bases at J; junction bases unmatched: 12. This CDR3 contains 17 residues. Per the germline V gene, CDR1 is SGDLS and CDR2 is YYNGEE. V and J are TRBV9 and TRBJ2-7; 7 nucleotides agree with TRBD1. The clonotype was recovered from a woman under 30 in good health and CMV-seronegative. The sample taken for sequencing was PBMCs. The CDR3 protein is CASSGLYPTGDSYEQYF. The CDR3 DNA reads TGTGCCAGCAGCGGCCTCTATCCAACAGGGGACTCCTACGAGCAGTACTTC. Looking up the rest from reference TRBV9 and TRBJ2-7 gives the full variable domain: DSGVTQTPKHLITATGQRVTLRCSPRSGDLSVYWYQQSLDQGLQFLIQYYNGEERAKGNILERFSAQQFPDLHSELNLSSLELGDSALYFCASSGLYPTGDSYEQYFGPGTRLTVT.